Following are 10 T cell receptor beta chains from one sample sequenced in a study of shared clonotypes between healthy human individuals (dated by TCRdb to the early 2020s). Libraries were prepared through the immunoSEQ multiplex PCR assay. The clones in this table, taken by TCRdb from immuneACCESS, are in-frame only. Not every clone is retained; where verified, under half of the shortfall comes from an unresolved V gene, and the cause of the rest is unknown. Here the sample has a few million clones; approximately 90% occur a single time. The ten largest clones take up roughly 0.14% of the sample. The sequenced material came from naive CD4+ T cells sorted from blood. The sample's cell subset or site label is to be understood as: CD45RA+ positively selected. The receptors here all came from a young man in good health.

This chain uses TRBV10-3 with TRBJ2-1; D may match TRBD1 or TRBD2 (6 bases each). The germline V and J ends were trimmed by 6 bases and 6 bases, with 9 bases remaining between them. This CDR3 has 12 residues. CDR1 ENHRY and CDR2 SYGVKD come from the germline V gene. The CDR3 bases are TGTGCCATCAGACAGGGAGGCAATGAGCAGTTCTTC. Protein: CAIRQGGNEQFF.

Comment on this clone: Additional DNA sequences in this sample encode the identical CDR3. The chain joins TRBV7-2 to TRBJ1-1; D is uncertain. The CDR3 totals 11 residues. Trimming took 1 base from V and 4 from J, leaving 1 base between them. The V gene's germline CDR1 is SGHTA and CDR2 FQGNSA. The DNA for the CDR3 is TGTGCCAGCAGCTTAGTCACTGAAGCTTTCTTT. Translating it yields CASSLVTEAFF.

For the CDR3, the DNA is TGTGCCAGCAGTCTAGGGGGGACTGGAAACACCATATATTTT. Translating it yields CASSLGGTGNTIYF. The V call is TRBV6-5, the J call TRBJ1-3; possibly TRBD1 for D (6 bases). This CDR3 is built from 14 residues. Trimming removed 5 bases from V and 2 bases from J, with 10 bases in between. CDR1 MNHEY and CDR2 SVGAGI come from the germline V gene.

Worth noting for this clone: The sample contains more than one DNA sequence encoding this CDR3. The chain links TRBV11-2 to TRBJ2-5; D gene ambiguous. V dropped 1 base and J dropped 5 bases, with 8 bases sitting between them. CDR3 length: 13 residues. CDR1 and CDR2 from the germline V gene are SGHAT and FQNNGV. The CDR3 here is CASSLGRAETQYF. CDR3 DNA sequence: TGTGCCAGCAGCTTAGGTCGAGCGGAGACCCAGTACTTC.

The table lists this clone with a count of one. The chain links TRBV11-2 to TRBJ2-5; maybe TRBD1 (6 bases). V was trimmed by 5 bases and J by 5 bases, leaving 18 bases between them. Germline CDR1 and CDR2: SGHAT and FQNNGV. The CDR3 spans 15 residues. The CDR3 sequence is CASSPKPRGMETQYF. Written as DNA, the CDR3 is TGTGCCAGCAGCCCAAAGCCCAGGGGAATGGAGACCCAGTACTTC.

The V call is TRBV11-3, the J call TRBJ2-1, with no clear D. CDR3 size: 12 residues. Germline-derived CDR1 and CDR2 are SGHNT and YENEEA. Trimming shortened V by 4 bases and J by 4 bases, and 5 bases separated the two germline ends. The CDR3: CASSSTYNEQFF. CDR3 nucleotide sequence: TGTGCCAGCAGCTCGACGTACAATGAGCAGTTCTTC.

The chain recombines TRBV7-8 with TRBJ1-6; no clear D gene. CDR3 length equals 15 residues. The V gene lost 1 base and the J gene lost 11 bases, with 15 bases spanning the gap. Germline-derived CDR1 and CDR2 are SGHVS and FQNEAQ. CDR3 nucleotides: TGTGCCAGCAGCTTAGTTAAGCTGGGGATTACACCCCTCCACTTT. It is translated as CASSLVKLGITPLHF.

The rearrangement uses TRBV27 and TRBJ2-7; maybe TRBD1 (6 bases). Trimming pared 8 bases from V and 2 bases from J, leaving 10 bases between. Looked up from germline, CDR1 is MNHEY and CDR2 is SMNVEV (reference sequence). This CDR3 region has 12 residues. The CDR3 nucleotides are TGTGCCAGCGGACAGCCTACCTACGAGCAGTACTTC. It codes for CASGQPTYEQYF.

This clone was observed a single time. The chain links TRBV7-9 to TRBJ1-6; D is unresolved. V was trimmed by 8 bases and J by 8 bases, leaving 16 bases between them. This CDR3 spans 14 amino acids. The V gene's germline CDR1 is SEHNR and CDR2 FQNEAQ (reference sequence). This CDR3 is CASLDDRSYSPLHF. DNA of the CDR3: TGTGCCAGCCTAGACGATCGAAGTTATTCACCCCTCCACTTT.

The genes are TRBV6-5 and TRBJ2-7; TRBD1 matches at 9 bases. Germline V gives CDR1 MNHEY, CDR2 SVGAGI. The CDR3 consists of 14 residues. The J segment lost 7 bases and the V segment lost 6 bases, leaving 10 bases of the junction unmatched. The CDR3 coding sequence is TGTGCCAGCAGACCCCCGGGACAGGGTCAGGAGCAGTACTTC. This encodes CASRPPGQGQEQYF.